The present entry profiles one TCR beta chain with its context. This record belongs to a study of OX40 agonist ivuxolimab in advanced cancers. The method was immunoSEQ multiplex PCR; TCRdb's version includes in-frame clones alone and lacks a portion of them. The sample holds approximately 60,000 clones, 80% to 85% seen once. Trimming took off 6 bases at V and 8 bases at J, with 17 bases between the two ends. CDR3 length: 15 residues. Looked up from germline, CDR1 is MNHEY and CDR2 is SMNVEV (reference sequence). The sample in question was CD4+ or CD8+ T cells sorted from blood, obtained in a trial of the OX40 agonist ivuxolimab. The V call is TRBV27, the J call TRBJ1-6; perhaps TRBD1 as D (6 bases). This TCR came from an adult with an advanced solid tumor such as melanoma, head and neck, liver or kidney cancer. CDR3 residues: CASSPAGGWYSPLHF. The CDR3 coding sequence is TGTGCCAGCAGCCCGGCCGGGGGCTGGTATTCACCCCTCCACTTT.